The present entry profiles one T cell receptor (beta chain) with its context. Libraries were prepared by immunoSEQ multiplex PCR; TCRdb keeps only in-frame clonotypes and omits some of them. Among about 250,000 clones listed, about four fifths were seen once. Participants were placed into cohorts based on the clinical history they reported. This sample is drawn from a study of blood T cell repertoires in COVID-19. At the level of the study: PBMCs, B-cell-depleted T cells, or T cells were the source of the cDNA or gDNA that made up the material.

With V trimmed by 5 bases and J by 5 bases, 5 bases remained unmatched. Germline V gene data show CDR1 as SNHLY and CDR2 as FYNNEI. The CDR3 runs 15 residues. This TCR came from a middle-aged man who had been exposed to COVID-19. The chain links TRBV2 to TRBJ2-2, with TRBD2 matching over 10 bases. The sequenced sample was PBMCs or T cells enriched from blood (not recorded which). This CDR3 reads CASSPPGLATGELFF. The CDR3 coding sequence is TGTGCCAGCAGTCCCCCGGGACTAGCGACCGGGGAGCTGTTTTTT.